This T cell receptor (beta chain) stems from a study of brain T cells in children with intractable seizures. Surgery cases with the highest brain T cell transcript signatures were chosen for sequencing. Worth noting for this clone: No antigen is known for it.

Here immunoSEQ multiplex PCR was the method, and the copy in TCRdb shows in-frame clones only, minus some. The repertoire holds roughly 23,000 clones, with under 95% as singletons. The CDR3 spans 14 residues. After removal of 5 bases from V and 5 bases from J, the junction contained 7 bases not matched to a gene. Germline CDR1 reads SEHNR; CDR2 reads FQNEAQ (reference sequence). Study outcomes and limitations: Clones missing pre-surgery may reflect undersampling of that blood sample. Patients' HCMV serostatus was unknown; virus specificity rests on CDR3 similarity alone.

This TCR derives from a boy between 5 and 17 years old with focal cortical dysplasia and intractable seizures. The specimen was peripheral blood, collected at surgery. This sequence joins TRBV7-9 and TRBJ1-2, with 8 bases aligning to TRBD1. The CDR3 DNA sequence: TGTGCCAGCAGCCCAGGGGGCTGGGAATATGGCTACACCTTC. As protein: CASSPGGWEYGYTF.